One sample yielded the 22 T cell receptor beta chains listed below, sequenced in a study of shared clonotypes between healthy human individuals. Here immunoSEQ multiplex PCR was the method, and the copy in TCRdb shows in-frame clones only, minus some. The sample carries some 2,500,000 clones, around 92% recorded once. The sample taken for sequencing was naive CD4+ T cells from PBMCs. Subset denoted: CD45RA+ positively selected. The receptors derive from a man younger than 30 in good health. Some clones in this sample may be carry-over from other donors' samples.

Of note for this clone: This same CDR3 is encoded by further DNA sequences in the sample. The V gene is TRBV9, the J gene TRBJ2-5; 7 bases fit TRBD1. Unmatched junction bases numbered 1, after V lost 1 base and J lost 4 bases. Germline V gene sequence: CDR1 SGDLS, CDR2 YYNGEE. The CDR3 covers 13 residues. The CDR3 DNA reads TGTGCCAGCAGCGTAAGACAGGGAGAGACCCAGTACTTC. This sequence encodes CASSVRQGETQYF.

The chain joins TRBV7-9 to TRBJ2-7, with D perhaps being TRBD1 or TRBD2 (5 bases each). The CDR3 sequence is 15 residues long. V lost 5 bases and J lost 1, with 15 bases in between. CDR1 is SEHNR and CDR2 is FQNEAQ in the germline V gene (reference sequence). In DNA, the CDR3 is TGTGCCAGCAGCCAATCGAGGGGTGGGTCCTACGAGCAGTACTTC. Protein product: CASSQSRGGSYEQYF.

The chain is built from TRBV11-3 and TRBJ2-7; 7 nucleotides align to TRBD1. The CDR3 totals 14 residues. Germline CDR1 and CDR2: SGHNT and YENEEA. V lost 1 base and J lost 1; bases outside the gene matches: 1. The CDR3 loop reads CASSLADRSYEQYF. The CDR3 DNA follows: TGTGCCAGCAGCTTAGCGGACAGGTCCTACGAGCAGTACTTC.

This rearrangement joins TRBV15 to TRBJ2-7, with D perhaps TRBD2 (5 bases). This CDR3 has 13 amino acids. CDR1 is LNHNV and CDR2 is YYDKDF in the germline V gene (reference sequence). V lost 5 bases and J lost 6, with 14 bases in between. The CDR3 DNA reads TGTGCCACCAGCTCTTGGGCTGGAGGCGAGCAGTACTTC. Residues: CATSSWAGGEQYF.

This clone was seen only once. This rearrangement joins TRBV10-3 to TRBJ2-7; 8 bases match TRBD1. The CDR3 loop spans 15 amino acids. Germline V gene sequence: CDR1 ENHRY, CDR2 SYGVKD. The V and J ends lost 5 bases and 0 bases, in that order; junction bases with no gene match: 6. The CDR3 sequence: CAISLQGGSSYEQYF. The CDR3 bases are TGTGCCATCAGTTTACAGGGGGGAAGCTCCTACGAGCAGTACTTC.

The chain is built from TRBV29-1 and TRBJ2-1; 10 bases are shared with TRBD2. This CDR3 is 14 amino acids long. The V gene end was trimmed by 4 bases and the J gene end by 4 bases; junction bases not matched to a gene: 4. CDR1 and CDR2 from the germline V gene are SQVTM and ANQGSEA. CDR3: CSVGLAGLYNEQFF. CDR3 in DNA: TGCAGCGTTGGACTAGCGGGCCTATACAATGAGCAGTTCTTC.

The chain couples TRBV7-6 to TRBJ1-4; possible D gene TRBD1, 5 bases. Trimming took off 5 bases at V and 3 bases at J, with 13 bases between the two ends. CDR3 size: 15 residues. Germline V gene sequence: CDR1 SGHVS, CDR2 FNYEAQ. CDR3 nucleotides: TGTGCCAGCAGCCTGGGGCGTAGGTCTAATGAAAAACTGTTTTTT. It translates to CASSLGRRSNEKLFF.

The chain employs TRBV6-5 and TRBJ2-1; no clear D. V lost 6 bases, J lost 6 bases, and 6 bases lay in between. Germline loops: CDR1 MNHEY, CDR2 SVGAGI. The CDR3 is made up of 11 amino acids. The CDR3 loop is CASRKSNEQFF. The CDR3 DNA is TGTGCCAGCAGGAAGAGCAATGAGCAGTTCTTC.

The chain uses TRBV5-1 and TRBJ2-2, with 9 bases aligning to TRBD1. The length of the CDR3 is 16 residues. Germline V lookup: CDR1 SGHRS, CDR2 YFSETQ. V was clipped by 4 bases and J by 4 bases; unmatched bases: 8. CDR3 DNA sequence: TGCGCCAGCAGCGCACAGGGGGCGCCGGGCACCGGGGAGCTGTTTTTT. Translated, it gives CASSAQGAPGTGELFF.

CDR3 loop: CASRLAGPNTGELFF. The CDR3 region has the DNA TGTGCCAGCCGGCTGGCAGGACCGAACACCGGGGAGCTGTTTTTT. V and J are TRBV28 and TRBJ2-2; D not certain. CDR1 is MDHEN and CDR2 is SYDVKM in the germline V gene. V was trimmed by 8 bases and J by 0 bases, leaving 13 bases between them. The CDR3 totals 15 residues.

V and J are TRBV7-8 and TRBJ2-1, with 10 bases that match TRBD2. The CDR3 runs to 16 residues. V gave up 2 bases and J gave up 8 bases; unmatched junction bases: 9. Germline V gives CDR1 SGHVS, CDR2 FQNEAQ. The CDR3 DNA reads TGTGCCAGCAGCTTAAATGGACTAGCGGCGAGGGATGAGCAGTTCTTC. It yields the protein CASSLNGLAARDEQFF. Variable domain in full (rest from reference TRBV7-8 and TRBJ2-1): GAGVSQSPRYKVAKRGQDVALRCDPISGHVSLFWYQQALGQGPEFLTYFQNEAQLDKSGLPSDRFFAERPEGSVSTLKIQRTQQEDSAVYLCASSLNGLAARDEQFFGPGTRLTVL.

The chain has TRBV6-6 and TRBJ1-1, with a tentative D call TRBD1 (5 bases). The V gene lost 0 bases and the J gene lost 7 bases, with 12 bases spanning the gap. The CDR3 consists of 14 residues. The germline V gene encodes CDR1 MNHNY and CDR2 SVGAGI (reference sequence). CDR3 amino acids: CASSYSGLGVEAFF. The CDR3, as DNA: TGTGCCAGCAGTTACTCGGGGCTGGGGGTTGAAGCTTTCTTT.

V usage is TRBV28 and J usage is TRBJ1-5, with D unclear. This CDR3 contains 15 residues. The germline CDR1 and CDR2 sequences are MDHEN and SYDVKM. The V end was cut by 6 bases, the J end by 1 base, with 13 bases between. CDR3 coding DNA: TGTGCCAGCAGCCTACTGACACAAAGCAATCAGCCCCAGCATTTT. Its translation is CASSLLTQSNQPQHF.

The chain links TRBV18 to TRBJ2-7; D unclear. V was shortened by 8 bases and J by 2 bases, with 13 bases between the two germline ends. The germline CDR1 and CDR2 sequences are KGHSH and LQKENI. This CDR3 has 13 amino acids. CDR3 loop: CASAPGGPYEQYF. The CDR3 nucleotides are TGTGCCAGCGCGCCAGGTGGCCCCTACGAGCAGTACTTC.

The CDR3 region is CASSQDTLAGGPLVWHEQFF. For the CDR3, the DNA is TGCGCCAGCAGCCAAGATACCCTAGCGGGAGGGCCTCTCGTTTGGCATGAGCAGTTCTTC. J is TRBJ2-1 and V is TRBV4-3; 12 bases line up with TRBD2. The CDR3 spans 20 residues. Trimming took 0 bases from V and 8 from J; bases not matched to a gene: 17. Germline CDR1 and CDR2: LGHNA and YSLEER.

This clone has more than one count but fewer than ten. The chain joins TRBV18 to TRBJ1-1, with no clear D. The CDR3 loop spans 15 amino acids. V dropped 4 bases and J dropped 1 base, with 13 bases sitting between them. Germline assignment: CDR1 KGHSH and CDR2 LQKENI. CDR3 sequence (DNA): TGTGCCAGCTCACTCTTTGCCGGGGAGAACACTGAAGCTTTCTTT. Protein product: CASSLFAGENTEAFF. The whole variable domain, remainder taken from reference TRBV18 and TRBJ1-1, is NAGVMQNPRHLVRRRGQEARLRCSPMKGHSHVYWYRQLPEEGLKFMVYLQKENIIDESGMPKERFSAEFPKEGPSILRIQQVVRGDSAAYFCASSLFAGENTEAFFGQGTRLTVV.

The genes are TRBV11-2 and TRBJ2-2; unclear D gene. This CDR3 spans 16 amino acids. Per germline, CDR1 SGHAT and CDR2 FQNNGV. V was shortened by 3 bases and J by 0 bases, with 11 bases between the two germline ends. The CDR3 nucleotides read TGTGCCAGCAGCTTCAGAGGTAACGCGAACACCGGGGAGCTGTTTTTT. Protein sequence: CASSFRGNANTGELFF.

V is TRBV18 and J is TRBJ2-7, with TRBD2 identical over 8 bases. There are 16 residues in the CDR3. J gave up 3 bases and V 3 bases, and 10 bases lay outside the gene matches. Germline values: CDR1 KGHSH, CDR2 LQKENI. For the CDR3, the DNA is TGTGCCAGCTCACCCCTAGCGGGTAGGACGGTCTACGAGCAGTACTTC. As protein: CASSPLAGRTVYEQYF.

The chain employs TRBV29-1 and TRBJ2-5; TRBD1 aligns across 8 bases. Unmatched junction bases numbered 7, after V lost 5 bases and J lost 5 bases. Germline V gene lookup returns CDR1 SQVTM and CDR2 ANQGSEA. This CDR3 is 13 amino acids long. The CDR3 loop is CSVRPTGVETQYF. The CDR3 DNA follows: TGCAGCGTTCGCCCGACAGGGGTGGAGACCCAGTACTTC.

This clone turned up a few times. This sample also contains other DNA sequences that code for the same CDR3. The chain recombines TRBV7-9 with TRBJ1-4; tentatively, D is TRBD1 (5 bases). This CDR3 comprises 14 residues. V dropped 1 base and J dropped 3 bases, with 6 bases sitting between them. CDR1 is SEHNR, CDR2 FQNEAQ, per germline (reference sequence). The CDR3 region is CASSLGGANEKLFF. The CDR3 nucleotides read TGTGCCAGCAGCTTAGGGGGGGCTAATGAAAAACTGTTTTTT. The whole variable domain, filled in from reference TRBV7-9 and TRBJ1-4, reads DTGVSQNPRHKITKRGQNVTFRCDPISEHNRLYWYRQTLGQGPEFLTYFQNEAQLEKSRLLSDRFSAERPKGSFSTLEIQRTEQGDSAMYLCASSLGGANEKLFFGSGTQLSVL.

The chain carries TRBV18 and TRBJ2-4; TRBD1 is a possible D gene (5 bases). This CDR3 is built from 14 residues. Trimming removed 3 bases from V and 8 bases from J, with 14 bases in between. CDR1 is KGHSH and CDR2 is LQKENI in the germline V gene. As DNA, the CDR3 is TGTGCCAGCTCACCTAGGACATTGTCCGACATTCAGTACTTC. Its protein is CASSPRTLSDIQYF.

The chain links TRBV25-1 to TRBJ1-4, with D possibly matching TRBD1 (6 bases). This CDR3 has 13 amino acids. Trimming removed 9 bases at V and 8 bases at J, with 16 bases between. The germline CDR1 and CDR2 sequences are MGHDK and SYGVNS. The CDR3: CASQDSLREKLFF. The CDR3 DNA reads TGTGCCAGTCAGGACAGCCTCCGGGAAAAACTGTTTTTT.